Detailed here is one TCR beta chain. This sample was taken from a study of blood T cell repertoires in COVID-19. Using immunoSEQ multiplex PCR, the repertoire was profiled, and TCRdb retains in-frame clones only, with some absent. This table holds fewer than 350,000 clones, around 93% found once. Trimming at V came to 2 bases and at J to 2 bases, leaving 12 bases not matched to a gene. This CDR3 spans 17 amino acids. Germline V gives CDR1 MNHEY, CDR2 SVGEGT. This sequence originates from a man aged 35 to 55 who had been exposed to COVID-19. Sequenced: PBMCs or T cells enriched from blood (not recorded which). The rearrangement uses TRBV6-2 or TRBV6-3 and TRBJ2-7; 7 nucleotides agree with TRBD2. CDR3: CASSYLSSASGAYEQYF. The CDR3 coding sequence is TGTGCCAGCAGTTACCTGTCATCGGCTAGCGGTGCCTACGAGCAGTACTTC.